Here is one T cell receptor beta chain with its context. Its antigen is unidentified. The sample is drawn from a study of response to subunit inactivated influenza vaccine. Study-wide results and caveats: T cells newly recruited by each seasonal influenza vaccination are few, the authors suggested.

This CDR3 comprises 13 residues. Trimming shortened V by 0 bases and J by 8 bases, and 7 bases separated the two germline ends. CDR1 is LGHNA and CDR2 is YSLEER in the germline V gene. MiXCR, run by TCRdb on the RT-PCR reads, gives a single entry per CDR3 protein. The sample includes under 850,000 distinct CDR3 sequences, less than 20% seen only once; the top ten take under 13%. This receptor was identified in a man between 45 and 60 years old who received an inactivated influenza vaccine. The V and J genes are TRBV4-3 and TRBJ1-4; no firm D call. Specimen: PBMCs from blood, collected roughly 5 days after vaccination. The CDR3 is CASSQDLSEKLFF. Written as DNA, the CDR3 is TGCGCCAGCAGCCAAGATTTGAGCGAAAAACTGTTTTTT.